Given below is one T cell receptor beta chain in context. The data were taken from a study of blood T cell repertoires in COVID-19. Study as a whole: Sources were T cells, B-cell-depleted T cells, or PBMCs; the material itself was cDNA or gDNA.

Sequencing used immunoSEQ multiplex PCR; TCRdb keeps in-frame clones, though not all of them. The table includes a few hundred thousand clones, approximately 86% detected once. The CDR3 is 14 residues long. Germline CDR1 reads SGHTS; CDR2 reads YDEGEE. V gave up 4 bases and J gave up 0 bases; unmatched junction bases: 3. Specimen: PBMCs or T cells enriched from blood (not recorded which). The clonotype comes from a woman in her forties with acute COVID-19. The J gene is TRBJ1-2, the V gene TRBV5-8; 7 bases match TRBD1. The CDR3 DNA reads TGTGCCAGCAGCCCTGGGACAGCTAACTATGGCTACACCTTC. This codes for CASSPGTANYGYTF.